The 31 T cell receptor beta chains below were found in one sample sequenced in a study of blood T cell repertoires in COVID-19. Sequencing was performed with immunoSEQ multiplex PCR; in TCRdb, only in-frame clones are kept and a portion is missing. The sample has around 78,000 clones; around four fifths are singletons. Source material: peripheral blood. These receptors were collected from a human donor in a cohort sampled during active COVID-19.

The V and J genes are TRBV7-2 and TRBJ2-5, with D possibly being TRBD1 (5 bases). Germline V lookup: CDR1 SGHTA, CDR2 FQGNSA. The length of the CDR3 is 17 residues. V lost 4 bases and J lost 2, with 20 bases in between. The CDR3 here is CASSSNPYFRAQETQYF. CDR3 sequence (DNA): TGTGCCAGCAGCTCTAATCCCTACTTCAGGGCTCAAGAGACCCAGTACTTC.

The chain couples TRBV5-1 to TRBJ2-1; D is ambiguous. Trimming removed 0 bases from V and 0 bases from J, with 7 bases in between. The V gene's germline CDR1 is SGHRS and CDR2 YFSETQ. The CDR3 is made up of 15 amino acids. CDR3 bases: TGCGCCAGCAGCTTGGACGGTAGCTCCTACAATGAGCAGTTCTTC. Translating it yields CASSLDGSSYNEQFF.

The chain combines TRBV6-5 with TRBJ1-2, with D maybe TRBD1 (6 bases). This CDR3 is 13 amino acids long. Germline CDR1 is MNHEY and CDR2 is SVGAGI. V gave up 5 bases and J gave up 4 bases, with 11 bases separating them. In DNA form, the CDR3 reads TGTGCCAGCAGTCCGACAGGCTTCTATGGCTACACCTTC. Translating it yields CASSPTGFYGYTF.

J is TRBJ1-3 and V is TRBV5-8; D unclear. This CDR3 region has 15 residues. V lost 4 bases, J lost 0 bases, and 11 bases lay in between. From germline, CDR1 is SGHTS and CDR2 YDEGEE. In nucleotides, the CDR3 is TGTGCCAGCAGCCCGGGTCCAAGCTCTGGAAACACCATATATTTT. Translated, it gives CASSPGPSSGNTIYF.

This chain uses TRBV3-1 (or the pseudogene TRBV3-2) with TRBJ1-1; no reliable D call. Trimming stripped 1 base from V and 1 base from J, with 7 bases between. The CDR3 length is 14 residues. CDR1 is LGHDT and CDR2 is YNNKEL in the germline V gene (reference sequence). Here the CDR3 reads CASSQGLSNTEAFF. As DNA, the CDR3 is TGTGCCAGCAGCCAAGGACTGTCGAACACTGAAGCTTTCTTT.

The J gene is TRBJ1-6, the V gene TRBV6-5, with D unresolved. This CDR3 has 14 residues. Trimming took 6 bases from V and 0 from J, leaving 6 bases between them. Germline CDR1 is MNHEY and CDR2 is SVGAGI. Written as DNA, the CDR3 is TGTGCCAGCAGAAAGAGCTCCTATAATTCACCCCTCCACTTT. Encoded protein: CASRKSSYNSPLHF.

The J gene is TRBJ1-1, the V gene TRBV5-5; 7 bases match TRBD1. The CDR3 contains 15 residues. Trimming at V came to 4 bases and at J to 1 base, leaving 7 bases not matched to a gene. Germline loops: CDR1 SGHKS, CDR2 YYEKEE (reference sequence). The CDR3 loop reads CASSPRGTENTEAFF. DNA for the CDR3: TGTGCCAGCAGCCCCAGGGGGACTGAGAACACTGAAGCTTTCTTT.

The chain is built from TRBV28 and TRBJ2-7, with D tentatively TRBD2 (6 bases). This CDR3 region has 14 residues. Per the germline V gene, CDR1 is MDHEN and CDR2 is SYDVKM. The V and J ends lost 3 bases and 3 bases respectively, with 12 bases between them. Written as DNA, the CDR3 is TGTGCCAGCAGTTTTGTGGGACTGATCTACGAGCAGTACTTC. It translates to CASSFVGLIYEQYF.

As to this clone: Within the sample, other DNA sequences also encode this same CDR3. The J gene is TRBJ2-7, the V gene TRBV6-5, with a weak D call TRBD1 (7 bases). The CDR3 has 14 amino acids. CDR1 is MNHEY and CDR2 is SVGAGI in the germline V gene. V lost 6 bases to trimming and J lost 0 bases, with 12 bases between them. CDR3 region: CASRRQGGSYEQYF. DNA for the CDR3: TGTGCCAGCAGACGACAGGGAGGCTCCTACGAGCAGTACTTC.

This clone was seen more than once but under ten times. This chain uses TRBV19 with TRBJ1-1; 7 nucleotides line up with TRBD1. This CDR3 contains 12 residues. Germline V gives CDR1 LNHDA, CDR2 SQIVND (reference sequence). Germline trimming cut 1 base from V and 12 bases from J; bases unmatched to any gene: 5. This CDR3 is CASSIVGTATFF. CDR3 sequence (DNA): TGTGCCAGTAGTATAGTAGGGACAGCGACTTTCTTT.

The chain recombines TRBV19 with TRBJ1-6, with D possibly TRBD1 on 5 matching bases. V was trimmed by 3 bases and J by 2 bases, leaving 11 bases between them. This CDR3 spans 16 amino acids. From germline, CDR1 is LNHDA and CDR2 SQIVND (reference sequence). CDR3 sequence reads: CASSISGYTYNSPLHF. The CDR3 nucleotides read TGTGCCAGTAGTATTTCAGGGTATACCTATAATTCACCCCTCCACTTT.

This rearrangement joins TRBV27 to TRBJ2-2; no firm D call. Per germline, CDR1 MNHEY and CDR2 SMNVEV (reference sequence). The CDR3 runs 14 residues. V was clipped by 5 bases and J by 5 bases, with 12 bases between them. The CDR3 here is CASSLVPRTGELFF. CDR3 in DNA: TGTGCCAGCAGTCTAGTCCCAAGAACCGGGGAGCTGTTTTTT.

V and J are TRBV5-5 and TRBJ1-2, with D tentatively TRBD1 (5 bases). V was trimmed by 1 base and J by 5 bases, leaving 15 bases between them. From germline, CDR1 is SGHKS and CDR2 YYEKEE (reference sequence). CDR3 size: 15 residues. For the CDR3, the DNA is TGTGCCAGCAGCTTGAGTATTGGGGGAGGGTATGGCTACACCTTC. Its protein is CASSLSIGGGYGYTF.

The chain combines TRBV5-1 with TRBJ1-5; D ambiguous. Looked up from germline, CDR1 is SGHRS and CDR2 is YFSETQ. V was pared by 2 bases and J by 3 bases, with 12 bases between. This CDR3 contains 15 residues. DNA of the CDR3: TGCGCCAGCAGCTTTACGGCGGGCACCAATCAGCCCCAGCATTTT. Residues: CASSFTAGTNQPQHF.

The chain joins TRBV28 to TRBJ2-1; 7 bases line up with TRBD1. After removal of 6 bases from V and 10 bases from J, the junction contained 6 bases not matched to a gene. Germline V gene lookup returns CDR1 MDHEN and CDR2 SYDVKM. The CDR3 length is 12 residues. The CDR3 region is CASRLKTGEQFF. In DNA form, the CDR3 reads TGTGCCAGCAGGTTGAAGACAGGGGAGCAGTTCTTC. Complete variable domain (other parts from reference TRBV28 and TRBJ2-1): DVKVTQSSRYLVKRTGEKVFLECVQDMDHENMFWYRQDPGLGLRLIYFSYDVKMKEKGDIPEGYSVSREKKERFSLILESASTNQTSMYLCASRLKTGEQFFGPGTRLTVL.

This sequence joins TRBV24-1 and TRBJ2-5, with D tentatively TRBD1 (6 bases). The germline V gene encodes CDR1 KGHDR and CDR2 SFDVKD. The germline V and J ends were trimmed by 3 bases and 0 bases, with 10 bases remaining between them. The CDR3 loop spans 15 amino acids. CDR3 sequence (DNA): TGTGCCACCAGTGATACACGGGACAACCAAGAGACCCAGTACTTC. This translates into CATSDTRDNQETQYF.

This chain links TRBV15 with TRBJ1-1; unclear D gene. Germline CDR1 and CDR2: LNHNV and YYDKDF (reference sequence). This CDR3 is 16 amino acids long. V lost 0 bases and J 2 bases, leaving 13 bases between the germline ends. CDR3 sequence: CATSRDWEDPNTEAFF. CDR3 coding DNA: TGTGCCACCAGCAGAGATTGGGAGGACCCAAACACTGAAGCTTTCTTT.

The CDR3 protein is CASSGGAGDLNYEQYF. CDR3 DNA sequence: TGCGCCAGCAGTGGCGGGGCGGGGGACCTAAACTACGAGCAGTACTTC. This rearrangement joins TRBV5-1 to TRBJ2-7; 7 positions agree with TRBD2. J gave up 3 bases and V 5 bases, and 14 bases lay outside the gene matches. The CDR3 contains 16 residues. Per the germline V gene, CDR1 is SGHRS and CDR2 is YFSETQ.

The chain employs TRBV18 and TRBJ2-7, with TRBD1 identical over 8 bases. The germline V gene encodes CDR1 KGHSH and CDR2 LQKENI. The CDR3 is 12 amino acids. The V segment lost 5 bases and the J segment 3 bases; nucleotides outside the gene matches: 0. The CDR3 sequence: CASSGQGYEQYF. For the CDR3, the DNA is TGTGCCAGCTCAGGACAGGGCTACGAGCAGTACTTC.

The chain recombines TRBV25-1 with TRBJ2-7; D is ambiguous. This CDR3 is 14 amino acids long. Deletions cut 3 bases from V and 3 bases from J, with 12 bases between. Germline-derived CDR1 and CDR2 are MGHDK and SYGVNS. CDR3: CASSDSRSVYEQYF. CDR3 nucleotides: TGTGCCAGCAGTGATTCCCGGAGCGTCTACGAGCAGTACTTC.

The chain couples TRBV5-1 to TRBJ2-3; possibly TRBD2 for D (5 bases). There are 14 residues in the CDR3. Per germline, CDR1 SGHRS and CDR2 YFSETQ. V lost 1 base and J 4 bases, leaving 10 bases between the germline ends. Here the CDR3 reads CASSLPEGSDTQYF. Here the CDR3 DNA reads TGCGCCAGCAGCTTGCCTGAGGGTTCAGATACGCAGTATTTT.

V is TRBV28 and J is TRBJ2-7, with 11 bases fitting TRBD1. The CDR3 is 15 amino acids. V shed 5 bases and J 2 bases; nucleotides not matched to a gene: 5. The germline V gene has CDR1 MDHEN and CDR2 SYDVKM. The DNA for the CDR3 is TGTGCCAGCAGTGCAGGGACAGGGGGTGCCTACGAGCAGTACTTC. It translates to CASSAGTGGAYEQYF.

The chain employs TRBV21-1 and TRBJ1-4; the D call in the table, TRBD1, was not verified against the DNA. TRBV21-1 is an annotated pseudogene. The CDR3 runs 19 residues. CDR3 DNA sequence: TGTGCCAGCAGCTTCACGGACAGGGCAGAAAAACAAGGGAATGAAAAACTGTTTTTT. This translates into CASSFTDRAEKQGNEKLFF.

J is TRBJ2-2 and V is TRBV2; the D gene is possibly TRBD1 (5 bases). CDR1 SNHLY and CDR2 FYNNEI come from the germline V gene. Trimming pared 6 bases from V and 6 bases from J, leaving 17 bases between. The CDR3 loop spans 15 amino acids. DNA for the CDR3: TGTGCCAGCAGAGAGGATTCAGGGTGGTCCGGGGAGCTGTTTTTT. It translates to CASREDSGWSGELFF.

V usage is TRBV3-1 (or the pseudogene TRBV3-2) and J usage is TRBJ2-2, with D maybe TRBD2 (7 bases). This CDR3 is built from 16 residues. The V gene's germline CDR1 is LGHDT and CDR2 YNNKEL (reference sequence). V lost 4 bases and J lost 4, with 16 bases in between. The CDR3 sequence: CASSPMGGGITGELFF. In nucleotides, the CDR3 is TGTGCCAGCAGCCCTATGGGGGGGGGCATCACCGGGGAGCTGTTTTTT.

This sequence joins TRBV2 and TRBJ1-1, with 8 bases that match TRBD1. The CDR3 contains 15 residues. V shed 6 bases, J shed 5 bases, and the junction held 11 bases outside the gene matches. Germline V CDR1 and CDR2: SNHLY, FYNNEI. CDR3 amino acids: CASSRVTGVVTEAFF. As DNA, the CDR3 is TGTGCCAGCAGCCGGGTGACAGGGGTCGTTACTGAAGCTTTCTTT.

Remarks on this clone: Distinct nucleotide sequences in the sample also encode this CDR3. This rearrangement joins TRBV4-3 to TRBJ1-2; maybe TRBD1 (5 bases). With 0 bases removed from V and 4 bases from J, the gap between germline ends came to 9 bases. CDR1 is LGHNA and CDR2 is YSLEER in the germline V gene. The CDR3 contains 14 residues. This CDR3 reads CASSQDRGGYGYTF. In nucleotides, the CDR3 is TGCGCCAGCAGCCAAGATCGCGGGGGCTATGGCTACACCTTC.

The chain employs TRBV19 and TRBJ1-1; the D is unclear. This CDR3 has 16 residues. V lost 1 base to trimming and J lost 0 bases, with 12 bases between them. In germline, CDR1 is LNHDA, CDR2 SQIVND (reference sequence). CDR3 bases: TGTGCCAGTAGTATAGTCCAGGTCGGGATGAACACTGAAGCTTTCTTT. It specifies CASSIVQVGMNTEAFF.

The chain combines TRBV29-1 with TRBJ2-5, with 7 bases that match TRBD2. CDR1 SQVTM and CDR2 ANQGSEA come from the germline V gene. The CDR3 covers 12 residues. V dropped 6 bases and J dropped 9; count of bases not matched to a gene: 10. The CDR3 spells CSVSSGVGAQYF. The CDR3 nucleotides are TGCAGCGTCAGCAGCGGGGTTGGGGCCCAGTACTTC.

This clone was found a few times. The chain recombines TRBV5-1 with TRBJ2-1; 12 bases are a match to TRBD2. Germline V CDR1 and CDR2: SGHRS, YFSETQ. After removal of 1 base from V and 7 bases from J, the junction contained 9 bases not matched to a gene. There are 17 residues in the CDR3. CDR3: CASSLTPSGGAKNEQFF. CDR3 DNA sequence: TGCGCCAGCAGCTTGACGCCTAGCGGGGGGGCAAAGAATGAGCAGTTCTTC.

This chain connects TRBV3-1 (or the pseudogene TRBV3-2) to TRBJ1-2, with D uncertain. The CDR3 length is 11 residues. From germline, CDR1 is LGHDT and CDR2 YNNKEL (reference sequence). Trimming left V 5 bases short and J 4 bases short, with 5 bases between. CDR3 residues: CASSNSYGYTF. CDR3 in DNA: TGTGCCAGCAGCAACAGCTATGGCTACACCTTC.